The 15 T cell receptor beta chains listed next were all sequenced from one sample in a study of T-cell reconstitution after alpha-beta-depleted transplantation in children. Construction of the TCRbeta library involved unique molecular identifiers. TCRdb fed the PCR reads into MiXCR, producing one record per CDR3 protein. The profile shows hundreds of thousands of distinct CDR3 sequences, 10% to 15% of them singletons. Sequences were derived from PBMCs, mostly from graft donor cells, sampled 360 days after TCRalphabeta/CD19-depleted stem cell transplant. These receptors all stem from a male patient aged 10-17 years who had a stem cell transplant for acute myeloid leukemia, so the T cells may come from the graft donor.

The rearrangement joins TRBV7-9 to TRBJ2-7; 7 bases are a match to TRBD1. This CDR3 has 16 amino acids. Germline CDR1 and CDR2: SEHNR and FQNEAQ (reference sequence). V lost 5 bases and J lost 0; bases outside the gene matches: 10. The CDR3, as DNA: TGTGCCAGCAGCCCGGTTCGCCAGGGGGACTCCTACGAGCAGTACTTC. Protein sequence: CASSPVRQGDSYEQYF.

This clonotype showed up just a few times. The gene calls are TRBV20-1 and TRBJ2-4, with D perhaps TRBD1 (6 bases). This CDR3 spans 13 amino acids. CDR1 is DFQATT and CDR2 is SNEGSKA in the germline V gene (reference sequence). V gave up 2 bases and J gave up 4 bases, with 9 bases separating them. The CDR3 DNA follows: TGCAGTGCTAGATCGGGACATAAAAACATTCAGTACTTC. Translation gives CSARSGHKNIQYF.

This clonotype showed up just a few times. The chain uses TRBV10-2 and TRBJ2-2; TRBD2 is a possible D gene (5 bases). The CDR3 is 13 amino acids. Trimming removed 7 bases from V and 4 bases from J, with 10 bases in between. The germline V gene encodes CDR1 WSHSY and CDR2 SAAADI. Written as DNA, the CDR3 is TGCGCCAGCAAACTAGTCGGCACCGGGGAGCTGTTTTTT. It codes for CASKLVGTGELFF.

The V and J genes are TRBV6-2 or TRBV6-3 and TRBJ2-7; D unresolved. This CDR3 is built from 14 residues. Trimming removed 0 bases at V and 2 bases at J, with 8 bases between. Germline lookup yields CDR1 MNHEY and CDR2 SVGEGT. CDR3 nucleotide sequence: TGTGCCAGCAGTTACTCCAGCGCCGCCTACGAGCAGTACTTC. This gives the protein CASSYSSAAYEQYF.

The chain combines TRBV10-3 with TRBJ2-2; the match to TRBD2 covers 10 bases. This CDR3 has 16 residues. Germline CDR1 reads ENHRY; CDR2 reads SYGVKD. V gave up 10 bases and J gave up 3 bases; unmatched junction bases: 11. CDR3 loop: CATAGLLAGHTGELFF. The DNA of the CDR3 is TGTGCCACCGCCGGCCTACTAGCGGGACACACCGGGGAGCTGTTTTTT.

This clonotype was detected many times. The chain couples TRBV9 to TRBJ2-7; D gene uncertain. CDR3 length equals 14 residues. Per germline, CDR1 SGDLS and CDR2 YYNGEE. V was pared by 0 bases and J by 6 bases, with 13 bases between. The CDR3 DNA reads TGTGCCAGCAGCGTAGACGTTCTGATTGGCGAGCAGTACTTC. Protein: CASSVDVLIGEQYF.

The chain uses TRBV29-1 and TRBJ1-4; TRBD1 is a possible D gene (5 bases). Trimming removed 7 bases at V and 4 bases at J, with 10 bases between. The CDR3 length is 12 residues. The V gene's germline CDR1 is SQVTM and CDR2 ANQGSEA. CDR3 sequence (DNA): TGCAGCGCCGGGGGGATTAATGAAAAACTGTTTTTT. Amino acid sequence: CSAGGINEKLFF.

This clonotype was found many times. This sequence joins TRBV4-1 and TRBJ2-1, with 7 bases fitting TRBD2. The CDR3 spans 13 residues. V dropped 1 base and J dropped 9; count of bases not matched to a gene: 3. The germline V gene encodes CDR1 MGHRA and CDR2 YSYEKL. CDR3 nucleotides: TGCGCCAGCAGCCAAGTGTGGGAGGGTGAGCAGTTCTTC. Amino acid sequence: CASSQVWEGEQFF.

This clonotype came up a few times. The V and J genes are TRBV6-5 and TRBJ1-5, with D hard to call. Trimming pared 7 bases from V and 0 bases from J, leaving 16 bases between. Germline lookup yields CDR1 MNHEY and CDR2 SVGAGI. The CDR3 runs to 16 residues. The CDR3 sequence: CASKRGTAYSNQPQHF. In nucleotides, the CDR3 is TGTGCCAGCAAGAGAGGCACAGCTTATAGCAATCAGCCCCAGCATTTT.

This rearrangement joins TRBV29-1 to TRBJ2-5; weak D call: TRBD1 (6 bases). V lost 4 bases and J lost 5, with 11 bases in between. This CDR3 has 12 residues. The germline CDR1 and CDR2 sequences are SQVTM and ANQGSEA. The DNA for the CDR3 is TGCAGCGTTGTGGGGGCTCCCGAGACCCAGTACTTC. Encoded protein: CSVVGAPETQYF.

This chain uses TRBV14 with TRBJ2-5; possible D gene TRBD1, 5 bases. Germline V gene lookup returns CDR1 SGHDN and CDR2 FVKESK. The V end was cut by 1 base, the J end by 2 bases, with 8 bases between. This CDR3 spans 14 amino acids. The CDR3 coding sequence is TGTGCCAGCAGCCAAGCAAGGGGACAAGAGACCCAGTACTTC. Translated: CASSQARGQETQYF. Supplemented by reference TRBV14 and TRBJ2-5, the full variable domain reads EAGVTQFPSHSVIEKGQTVTLRCDPISGHDNLYWYRRVMGKEIKFLLHFVKESKQDESGMPNNRFLAERTGGTYSTLKVQPAELEDSGVYFCASSQARGQETQYFGPGTRLLVL.

This clonotype was observed at least ten times. An end of the junction does not agree with germline; a read error may underlie this. The rearrangement uses TRBV28 and TRBJ2-7, with D unclear. This CDR3 spans 12 amino acids. In germline, CDR1 is MDHEN, CDR2 SYDVKM. CDR3 region: CASSFQGYEQYF. The DNA of the CDR3 is TGCGCCAGCAGCTTTCAAGGATACGAGCAGTACTTC. The full variable domain, completed using reference TRBV28 and TRBJ2-7, is DVKVTQSSRYLVKRTGEKVFLECVQDMDHENMFWYRQDPGLGLRLIYFSYDVKMKEKGDIPEGYSVSREKKERFSLILESASTNQTSMYLCASSFQGYEQYFGPGTRLTVT.

This chain joins TRBV5-1 and TRBJ2-2; 10 bases are shared with TRBD2. Germline V gene lookup returns CDR1 SGHRS and CDR2 YFSETQ. The CDR3 consists of 16 residues. J lost 5 bases, V lost 4 bases, and 8 bases had no gene match. This CDR3 is CASSAGLALRTGELFF. CDR3 bases: TGCGCCAGCAGCGCGGGACTAGCGCTGAGGACCGGGGAGCTGTTTTTT.

This clonotype was picked up a small number of times. This chain joins TRBV4-3 and TRBJ2-5; a weak D match, TRBD1 (5 bases). The germline V gene has CDR1 LGHNA and CDR2 YSLEER. V lost 4 bases, J lost 2 bases, and 17 bases lay in between. This CDR3 has 16 amino acids. The CDR3 coding sequence is TGCGCCAGCAGCCTTGGACCTTGGGGCGCACAAGAGACCCAGTACTTC. As protein: CASSLGPWGAQETQYF.

The gene calls are TRBV24-1 and TRBJ1-1, with D maybe TRBD1 (5 bases). The length of the CDR3 is 13 residues. Trimming removed 7 bases from V and 1 base from J, with 9 bases in between. Germline CDR1 KGHDR, CDR2 SFDVKD. CDR3 amino acids: CATRRQPNTEAFF. Here the CDR3 DNA reads TGTGCCACCAGACGACAGCCGAACACTGAAGCTTTCTTT.